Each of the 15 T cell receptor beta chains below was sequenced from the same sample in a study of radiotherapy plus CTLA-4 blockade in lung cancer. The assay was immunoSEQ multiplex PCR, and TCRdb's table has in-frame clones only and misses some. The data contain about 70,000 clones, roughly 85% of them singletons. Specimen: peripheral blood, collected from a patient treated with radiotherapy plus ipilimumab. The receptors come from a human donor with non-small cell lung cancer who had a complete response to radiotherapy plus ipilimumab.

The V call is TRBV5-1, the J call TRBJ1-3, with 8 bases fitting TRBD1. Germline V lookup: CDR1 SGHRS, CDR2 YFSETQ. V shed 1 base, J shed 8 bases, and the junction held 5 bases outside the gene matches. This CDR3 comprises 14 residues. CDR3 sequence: CASSLTGGVDTIYF. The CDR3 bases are TGCGCCAGCAGCTTGACAGGGGGAGTGGACACCATATATTTT.

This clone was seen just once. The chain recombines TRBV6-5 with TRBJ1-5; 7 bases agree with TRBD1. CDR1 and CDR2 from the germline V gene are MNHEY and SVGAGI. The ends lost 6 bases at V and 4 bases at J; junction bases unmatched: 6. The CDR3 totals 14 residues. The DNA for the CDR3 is TGTGCCAGCAGCCCTGGGACAGCTAATCAGCCCCAGCATTTT. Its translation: CASSPGTANQPQHF.

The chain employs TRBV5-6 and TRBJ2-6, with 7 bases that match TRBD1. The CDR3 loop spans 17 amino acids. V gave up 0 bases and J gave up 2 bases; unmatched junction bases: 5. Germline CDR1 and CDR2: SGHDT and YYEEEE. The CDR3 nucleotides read TGTGCCAGCAGCTTGGGACAGGGAGCCGCTGGGGCCAACGTCCTGACTTTC. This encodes CASSLGQGAAGANVLTF.

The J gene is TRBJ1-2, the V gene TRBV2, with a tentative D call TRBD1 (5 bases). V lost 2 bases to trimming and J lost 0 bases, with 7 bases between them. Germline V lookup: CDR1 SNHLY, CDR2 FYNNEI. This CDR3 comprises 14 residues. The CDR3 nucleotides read TGTGCCAGCAGTGAATTGGGGGCTAACTATGGCTACACCTTC. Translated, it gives CASSELGANYGYTF.

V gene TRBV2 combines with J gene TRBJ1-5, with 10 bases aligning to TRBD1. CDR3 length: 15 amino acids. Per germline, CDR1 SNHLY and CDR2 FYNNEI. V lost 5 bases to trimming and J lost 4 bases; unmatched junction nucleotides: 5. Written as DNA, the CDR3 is TGTGCCAGCAGTCCCGGGACAGGGGTTAATCAGCCCCAGCATTTT. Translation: CASSPGTGVNQPQHF.

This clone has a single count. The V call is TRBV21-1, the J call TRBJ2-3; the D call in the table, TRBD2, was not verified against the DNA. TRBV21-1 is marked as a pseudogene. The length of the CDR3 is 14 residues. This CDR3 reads CASSKESSTDTQYF. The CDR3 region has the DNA TGTGCCAGCAGCAAAGAGAGTTCCACAGATACGCAGTATTTT.

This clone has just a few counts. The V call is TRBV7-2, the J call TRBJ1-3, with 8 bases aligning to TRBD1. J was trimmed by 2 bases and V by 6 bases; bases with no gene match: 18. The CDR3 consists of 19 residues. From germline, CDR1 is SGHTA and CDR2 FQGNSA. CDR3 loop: CASSSSRGQGIRAGNTIYF. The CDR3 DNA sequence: TGTGCCAGCAGTTCCTCTCGAGGACAGGGCATCAGGGCTGGAAACACCATATATTTT. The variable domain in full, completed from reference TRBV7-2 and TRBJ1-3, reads GAGVSQSPSNKVTEKGKDVELRCDPISGHTALYWYRQSLGQGLEFLIYFQGNSAPDKSGLPSDRFSAERTGGSVSTLTIQRTQQEDSAVYLCASSSSRGQGIRAGNTIYFGEGSWLTVV.

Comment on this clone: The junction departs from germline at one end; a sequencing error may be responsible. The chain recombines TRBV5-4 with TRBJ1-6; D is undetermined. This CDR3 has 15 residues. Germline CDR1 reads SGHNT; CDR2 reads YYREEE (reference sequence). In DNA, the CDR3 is TGTACCAGCAGCCCCACCAACTCCTATAATTCACCCCTCCACTTT. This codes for CTSSPTNSYNSPLHF.

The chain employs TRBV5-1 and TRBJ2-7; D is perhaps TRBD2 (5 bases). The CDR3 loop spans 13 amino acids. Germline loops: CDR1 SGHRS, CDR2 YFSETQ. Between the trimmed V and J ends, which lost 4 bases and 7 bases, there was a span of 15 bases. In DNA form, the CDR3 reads TGCGCCAGCAGCGAGGGCAGTCCGGGTGAGCAGTACTTC. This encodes CASSEGSPGEQYF.

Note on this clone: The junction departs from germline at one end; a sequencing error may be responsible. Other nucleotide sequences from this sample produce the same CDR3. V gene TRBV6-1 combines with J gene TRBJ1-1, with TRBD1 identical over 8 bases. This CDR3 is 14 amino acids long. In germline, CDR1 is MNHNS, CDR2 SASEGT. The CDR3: CASIRTGSGTEAFF. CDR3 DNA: TGCGCCAGCATCCGGACAGGGTCGGGGACTGAAGCTTTCTTT.

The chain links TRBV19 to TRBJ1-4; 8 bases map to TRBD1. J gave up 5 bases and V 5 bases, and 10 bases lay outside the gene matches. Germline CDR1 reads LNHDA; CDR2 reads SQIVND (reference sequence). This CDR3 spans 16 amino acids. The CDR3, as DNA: TGTGCCAGTAGTCCATCCCGGACAGGGTCCAATGAAAAACTGTTTTTT. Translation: CASSPSRTGSNEKLFF.

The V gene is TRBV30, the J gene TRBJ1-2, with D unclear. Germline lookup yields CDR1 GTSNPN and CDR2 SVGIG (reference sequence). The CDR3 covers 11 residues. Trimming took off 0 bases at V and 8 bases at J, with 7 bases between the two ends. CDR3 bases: TGTGCCTGGAGTGTAATGGCCGGCTACACCTTC. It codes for CAWSVMAGYTF.

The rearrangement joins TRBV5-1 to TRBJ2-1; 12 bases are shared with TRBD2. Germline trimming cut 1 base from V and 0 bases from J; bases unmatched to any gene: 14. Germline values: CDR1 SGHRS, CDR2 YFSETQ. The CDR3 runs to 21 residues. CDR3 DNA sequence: TGCGCCAGCAGCTTGTGGCGTAGGACTAGCGGGGCTACCGACTCCTACAATGAGCAGTTCTTC. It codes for CASSLWRRTSGATDSYNEQFF.

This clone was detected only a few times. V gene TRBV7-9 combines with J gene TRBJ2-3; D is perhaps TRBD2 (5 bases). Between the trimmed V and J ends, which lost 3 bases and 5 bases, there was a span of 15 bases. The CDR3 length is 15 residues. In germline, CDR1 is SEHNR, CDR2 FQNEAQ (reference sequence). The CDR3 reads CASSFTASLRDTQYF. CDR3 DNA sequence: TGTGCCAGCAGCTTCACTGCTAGCTTAAGAGATACGCAGTATTTT.

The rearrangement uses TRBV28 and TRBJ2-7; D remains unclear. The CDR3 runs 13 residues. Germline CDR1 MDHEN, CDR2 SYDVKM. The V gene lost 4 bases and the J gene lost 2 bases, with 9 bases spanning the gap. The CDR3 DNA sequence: TGTGCCAGCAGTTACGGCGCTACCTACGAGCAGTACGTC. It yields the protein CASSYGATYEQYV.